This T cell receptor beta chain stems from a study of blood T cell repertoires in COVID-19. A few counts support this clone. The CDR3 sequence is 17 residues long. The V gene end was trimmed by 4 bases and the J gene end by 8 bases; junction bases not matched to a gene: 17. Germline CDR1 and CDR2: SGHRS and YFSETQ. Authors' analysis steps: Amplified reference gene primers provided the basis for estimating nucleated cell counts. Some clones are missing from TCRdb's copy, which holds only in-frame ones; the method was immunoSEQ multiplex PCR. Clone size and the V and J calls come from that table; the DNA yielded D and trimming. The repertoire consists of 110,000 or so clones, with roughly 80% occurring once and the leading ten covering roughly 1.6%.

The chain links TRBV5-1 to TRBJ1-4; TRBD1 agrees at 7 bases. Material: peripheral blood. The TCR comes from a middle-aged man with acute or convalescent COVID-19. CDR3 nucleotides: TGCGCCAGCAGCCCCGGAAATTTACAGGGGTCGAGCGAAAAACTGTTTTTT. Translation: CASSPGNLQGSSEKLFF.